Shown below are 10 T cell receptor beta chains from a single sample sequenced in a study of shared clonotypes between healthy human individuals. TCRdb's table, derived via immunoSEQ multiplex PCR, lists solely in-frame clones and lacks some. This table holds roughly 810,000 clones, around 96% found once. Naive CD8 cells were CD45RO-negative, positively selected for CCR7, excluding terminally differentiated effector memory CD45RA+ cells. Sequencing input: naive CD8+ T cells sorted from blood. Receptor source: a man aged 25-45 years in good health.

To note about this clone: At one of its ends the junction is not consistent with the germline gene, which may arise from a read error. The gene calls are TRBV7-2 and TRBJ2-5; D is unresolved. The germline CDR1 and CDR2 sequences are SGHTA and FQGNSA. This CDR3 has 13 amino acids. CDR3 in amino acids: CASRLDPEETQYF. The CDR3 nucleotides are TGTGCCAGCAGGTTAGATCCCGAAGAGACCCAGTACTTC.

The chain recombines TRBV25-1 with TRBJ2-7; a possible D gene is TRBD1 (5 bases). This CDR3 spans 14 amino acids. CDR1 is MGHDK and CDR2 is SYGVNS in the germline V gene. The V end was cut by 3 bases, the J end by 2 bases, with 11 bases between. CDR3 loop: CASSDLTVPYEQYF. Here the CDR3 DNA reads TGTGCCAGCAGTGATTTGACAGTTCCCTACGAGCAGTACTTC.

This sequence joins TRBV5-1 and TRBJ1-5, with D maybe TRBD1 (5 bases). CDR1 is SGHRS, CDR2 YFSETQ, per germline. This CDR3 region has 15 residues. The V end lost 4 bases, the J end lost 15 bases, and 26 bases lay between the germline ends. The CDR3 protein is CASSPEGITGSLWHF. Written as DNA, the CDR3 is TGCGCCAGCAGCCCGGAGGGGATCACCGGTAGTCTCTGGCATTTT. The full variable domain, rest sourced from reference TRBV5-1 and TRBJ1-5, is KAGVTQTPRYLIKTRGQQVTLSCSPISGHRSVSWYQQTPGQGLQFLFEYFSETQRNKGNFPGRFSGRQFSNSRSEMNVSTLELGDSALYLCASSPEGITGSLWHFGDGTRLSIL.

CDR3 DNA: TGTGCCAGCAGCTTAGCGGGACTCAATACGCAGTATTTT. It specifies CASSLAGLNTQYF. The V gene is TRBV11-2, the J gene TRBJ2-3; D might be TRBD2 (6 bases). Germline V lookup: CDR1 SGHAT, CDR2 FQNNGV. The CDR3 has 13 residues. The V gene lost 1 base and the J gene lost 7 bases, with 9 bases spanning the gap.

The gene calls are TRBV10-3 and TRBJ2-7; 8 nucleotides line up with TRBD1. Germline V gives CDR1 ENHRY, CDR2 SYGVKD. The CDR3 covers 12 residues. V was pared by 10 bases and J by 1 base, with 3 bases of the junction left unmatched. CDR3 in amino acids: CATWTGSYEQYF. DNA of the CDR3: TGTGCCACTTGGACAGGGTCCTACGAGCAGTACTTC.

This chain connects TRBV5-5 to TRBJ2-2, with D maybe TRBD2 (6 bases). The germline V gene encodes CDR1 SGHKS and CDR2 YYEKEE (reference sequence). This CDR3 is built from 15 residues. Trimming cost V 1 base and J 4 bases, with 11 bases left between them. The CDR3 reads CASSLRLVATGELFF. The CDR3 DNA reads TGTGCCAGCAGCTTGCGACTAGTCGCCACCGGGGAGCTGTTTTTT.

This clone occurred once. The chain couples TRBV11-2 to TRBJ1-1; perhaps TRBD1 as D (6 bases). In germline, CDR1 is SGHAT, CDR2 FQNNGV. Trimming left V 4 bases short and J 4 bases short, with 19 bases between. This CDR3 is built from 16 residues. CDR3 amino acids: CASSSTYRVRITEAFF. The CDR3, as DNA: TGTGCCAGCAGCTCTACTTACAGGGTCAGAATCACTGAAGCTTTCTTT.

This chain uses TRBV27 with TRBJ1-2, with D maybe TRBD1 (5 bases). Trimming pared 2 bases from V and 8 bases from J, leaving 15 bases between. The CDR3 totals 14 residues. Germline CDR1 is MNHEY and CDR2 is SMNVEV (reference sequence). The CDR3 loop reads CASSLIGGDGGYTF. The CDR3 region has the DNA TGTGCCAGCAGTTTAATAGGAGGGGATGGAGGCTACACCTTC.

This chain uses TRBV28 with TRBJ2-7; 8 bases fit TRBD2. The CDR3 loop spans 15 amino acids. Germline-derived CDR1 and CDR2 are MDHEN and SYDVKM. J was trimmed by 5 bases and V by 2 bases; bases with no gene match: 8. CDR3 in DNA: TGTGCCAGCAGTTTAGCGGGCGGGGGGAGCCACGAGCAGTACTTC. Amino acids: CASSLAGGGSHEQYF.

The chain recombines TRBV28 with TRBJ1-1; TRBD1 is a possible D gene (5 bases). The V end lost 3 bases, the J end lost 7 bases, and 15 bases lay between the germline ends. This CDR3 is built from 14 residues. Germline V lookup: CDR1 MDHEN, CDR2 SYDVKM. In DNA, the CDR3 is TGTGCCAGCAGTTTTATGGGGCGCGCCAATGAAGCTTTCTTT. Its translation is CASSFMGRANEAFF.